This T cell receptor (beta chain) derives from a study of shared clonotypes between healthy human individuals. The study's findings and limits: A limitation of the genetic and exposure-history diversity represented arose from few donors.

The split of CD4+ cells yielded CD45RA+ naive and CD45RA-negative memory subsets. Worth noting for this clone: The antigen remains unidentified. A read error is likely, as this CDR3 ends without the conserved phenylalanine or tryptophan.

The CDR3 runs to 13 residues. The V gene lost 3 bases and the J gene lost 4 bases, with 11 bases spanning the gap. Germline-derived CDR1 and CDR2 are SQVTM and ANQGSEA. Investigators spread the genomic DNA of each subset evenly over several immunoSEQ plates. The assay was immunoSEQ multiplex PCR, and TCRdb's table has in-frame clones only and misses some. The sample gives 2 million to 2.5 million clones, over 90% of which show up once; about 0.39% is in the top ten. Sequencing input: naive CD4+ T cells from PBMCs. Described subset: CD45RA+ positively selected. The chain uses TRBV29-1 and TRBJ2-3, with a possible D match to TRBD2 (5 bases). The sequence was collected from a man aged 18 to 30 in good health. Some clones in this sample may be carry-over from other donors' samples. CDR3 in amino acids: CSVETPRADTQYL. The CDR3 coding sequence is TGCAGCGTTGAGACACCGCGGGCAGATACGCAGTATTTG.